This T cell receptor beta chain was sequenced during a study of shared clonotypes between healthy human individuals. Overall study: The plates for each donor numbered three CD4 naive, three CD4 memory, two CD8 naive and one CD8 memory.

There were no recent acute infections or vaccinations among the donors, who were healthy HIV-negative adults. Study-wide points: Naive subsets tended to show greater estimated richness than memory subsets. Between a handful of donors, naive CD4 clonotypes were shared at a level of approximately 5%.

The V end was cut by 9 bases, the J end by 7 bases, with 13 bases between. The CDR3 totals 12 residues. Germline values: CDR1 LGHNT, CDR2 FRNRAP. A word on this clone: Its antigen is unknown.

The protocol was immunoSEQ multiplex PCR, while the TCRdb copy is restricted to in-frame clones and leaves out a portion. The data show a few million clones, roughly 93% seen once. The clonotype comes from a man between 18 and 29 years old in good health. Some clones in this sample may be carry-over from other donors' samples. This rearrangement joins TRBV12-5 to TRBJ1-5; D gene unclear. Sample: naive CD4+ T cells from PBMCs. Sample subset: CD45RA+ positively selected. The CDR3 protein is CASMGEGQPQHF. The CDR3 region has the DNA TGTGCTAGCATGGGAGAGGGCCAGCCCCAGCATTTT.